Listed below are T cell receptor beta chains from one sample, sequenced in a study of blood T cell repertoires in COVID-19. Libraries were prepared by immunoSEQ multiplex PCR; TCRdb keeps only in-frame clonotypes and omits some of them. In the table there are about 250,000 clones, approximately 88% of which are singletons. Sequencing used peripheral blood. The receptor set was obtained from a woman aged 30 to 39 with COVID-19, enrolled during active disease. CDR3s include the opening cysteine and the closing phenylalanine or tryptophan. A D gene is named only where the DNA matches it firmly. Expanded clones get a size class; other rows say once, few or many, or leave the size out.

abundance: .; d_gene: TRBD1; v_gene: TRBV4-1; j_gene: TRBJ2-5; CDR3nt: TGCGCCAGCAGCCGACCAGGGGGCGGGAAGGAGACCCAGTACTTC; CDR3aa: CASSRPGGGKETQYF
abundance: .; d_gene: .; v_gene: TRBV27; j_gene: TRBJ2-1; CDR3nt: TGTGCCAGCAGTTCCCACCCACTAGGTAGTGAGCAGTTCTTC; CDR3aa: CASSSHPLGSEQFF
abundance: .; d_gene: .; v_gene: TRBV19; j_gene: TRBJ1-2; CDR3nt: TGTGCCAGTAGTATGGGAGCGGACTATGGCTACACCTTC; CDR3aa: CASSMGADYGYTF
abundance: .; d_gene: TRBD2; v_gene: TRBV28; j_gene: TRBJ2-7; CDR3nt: TGTGCCAGCAGGAGAGCGGGACTAGGTTACGAGCAGTACTTC; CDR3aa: CASRRAGLGYEQYF
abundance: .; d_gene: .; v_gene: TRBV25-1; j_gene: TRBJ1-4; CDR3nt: TGTGCCAGCAGATATACAGGGTGGGGGGAAAAACTGTTTTTT; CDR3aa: CASRYTGWGEKLFF
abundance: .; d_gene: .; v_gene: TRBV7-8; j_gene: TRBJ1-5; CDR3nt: TGTGCCAGCAGCTTAGAACAGAGAAATCAGCCCCAGCATTTT; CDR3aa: CASSLEQRNQPQHF
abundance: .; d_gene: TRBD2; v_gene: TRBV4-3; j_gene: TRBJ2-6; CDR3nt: TGCGCCAGCAGCCCCTGGACTAGCGGGAGATCTGGGGCCAACGTCCTGACTTTC; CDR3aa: CASSPWTSGRSGANVLTF
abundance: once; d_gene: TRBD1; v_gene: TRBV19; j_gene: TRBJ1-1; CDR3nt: TGTGCCAGTACCGTTGGGACAGCTCCGAACACTGAAGCTTTCTTT; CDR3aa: CASTVGTAPNTEAFF
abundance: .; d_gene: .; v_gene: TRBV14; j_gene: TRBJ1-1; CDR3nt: TGTGCCAGCAGCCAAGGCACCAGGCAGGGGAGCACTGAAGCTTTCTTT; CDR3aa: CASSQGTRQGSTEAFF
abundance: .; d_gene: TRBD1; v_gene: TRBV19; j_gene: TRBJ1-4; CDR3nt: TGTGCCAGTAGTACCCGGGACAGAACTAATGAAAAACTGTTTTTT; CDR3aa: CASSTRDRTNEKLFF
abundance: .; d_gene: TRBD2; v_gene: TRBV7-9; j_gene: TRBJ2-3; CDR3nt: TGTGCCAGCAGCTTGGAAGCTAGCGGGATGGTGCAGGGCGGTACGCAGTATTTT; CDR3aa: CASSLEASGMVQGGTQYF
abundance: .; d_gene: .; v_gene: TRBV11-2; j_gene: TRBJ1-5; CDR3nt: TGTGCCAGCAGCTTAGCCCCCCCTGGGGGCGGCCAGCCCCAGCATTTT; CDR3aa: CASSLAPPGGGQPQHF
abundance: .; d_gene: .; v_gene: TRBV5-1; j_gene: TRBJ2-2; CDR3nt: TGCGCCAGCAGCTTGGGTCCTAGCAACACCGGGGAGCTGTTTTTT; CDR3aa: CASSLGPSNTGELFF
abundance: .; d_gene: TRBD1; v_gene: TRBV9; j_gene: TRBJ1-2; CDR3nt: TGTGCCAGCAGCGTAGAAACAGGGGGCGGTGACTACACCTTC; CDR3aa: CASSVETGGGDYTF
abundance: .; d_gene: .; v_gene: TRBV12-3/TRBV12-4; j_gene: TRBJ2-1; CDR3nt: TGTGCCAGCAGTTTTCGGTATGAGCAGTTCTTC; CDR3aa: CASSFRYEQFF
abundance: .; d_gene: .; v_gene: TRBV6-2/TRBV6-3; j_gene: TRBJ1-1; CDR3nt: TGTGCCAGCAGTTCCAGACACTACCGGGGTGAAGCTTTCTTT; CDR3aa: CASSSRHYRGEAFF
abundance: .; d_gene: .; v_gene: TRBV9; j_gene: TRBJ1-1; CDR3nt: TGTGCCAGCAGCGTGATTGGGGGAAGCGGGAGCACTGAAGCTTTCTTT; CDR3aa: CASSVIGGSGSTEAFF
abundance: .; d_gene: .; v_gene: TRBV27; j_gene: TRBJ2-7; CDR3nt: TGTGCCAGCACTTCCCGCGGGTCACCCTACGAGCAGTACTTC; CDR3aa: CASTSRGSPYEQYF